The 25 T cell receptor beta chains below all came from one sample that was sequenced in a study of early T cells in non-severe SARS-CoV-2 infection. MiXCR was run by TCRdb on the 5' RACE reads, yielding one entry per CDR3 protein. The sample includes about 61,000 distinct CDR3 sequences, almost 9.5% of them seen just once. Sample: whole blood. These TCRs come from an adult who was a healthcare worker with PCR-confirmed SARS-CoV-2 infection or an uninfected control (not recorded which).

This clonotype showed up just a few times. The rearrangement links TRBV20-1 to TRBJ1-2; 7 bases are shared with TRBD1. The CDR3 runs 14 residues. The junction had 9 bases not matched to a gene; V was cut back by 3 bases and J by 5 bases. CDR1 and CDR2 (germline): DFQATT, SNEGSKA (reference sequence). CDR3 nucleotide sequence: TGCAGTGCTAGGCCGGAAGGGACAGCATATGGCTACACCTTC. It translates to CSARPEGTAYGYTF.

The chain joins TRBV6-6 to TRBJ1-5; possible D gene TRBD1, 5 bases. The V and J ends lost 8 bases and 7 bases respectively, with 18 bases between them. Germline-derived CDR1 and CDR2 are MNHNY and SVGAGI (reference sequence). The CDR3 is 14 residues long. The CDR3 DNA follows: TGTGCCAGCTCCACCCCGGGGGGTGAACAGCCCCAGCATTTT. Amino acid sequence: CASSTPGGEQPQHF.

This clonotype turned up a few times. V gene TRBV5-4 combines with J gene TRBJ2-1, with 8 bases lining up with TRBD2. Germline V gene lookup returns CDR1 SGHNT and CDR2 YYREEE (reference sequence). J lost 0 bases, V lost 2 bases, and 4 bases had no gene match. The CDR3 contains 16 residues. CDR3 nucleotides: TGTGCCAGCAGCTTCGGGGGGGGCGACTCCTACAATGAGCAGTTCTTC. Its protein is CASSFGGGDSYNEQFF.

This clonotype was counted a few times. The gene calls are TRBV2 and TRBJ2-1; TRBD1 aligns across 11 bases. The CDR3 consists of 16 residues. Trimming removed 4 bases from V and 8 bases from J; junction bases left unmatched: 10. In germline, CDR1 is SNHLY, CDR2 FYNNEI. The CDR3 nucleotides are TGTGCCAGCAGTGCGGGAGGACAGGGGGCCATGGATGAGCAGTTCTTC. Amino acids: CASSAGGQGAMDEQFF.

This clonotype was seen many times. J is TRBJ1-5 and V is TRBV6-1, with D perhaps TRBD1 (5 bases). The germline V gene has CDR1 MNHNS and CDR2 SASEGT. Trimming removed 3 bases from V and 7 bases from J, with 19 bases in between. The CDR3 loop spans 16 amino acids. The DNA for the CDR3 is TGTGCCAGCAGTGAGGGACCCCACGCACGGCGCCAGCCCCAGCATTTT. Translated, it gives CASSEGPHARRQPQHF.

This clonotype occurred many times. The CDR3, as DNA: TGCGCCAGCACGGGGGGGCCAGATACGCAGTATTTT. Protein: CASTGGPDTQYF. This chain links TRBV10-2 with TRBJ2-3; TRBD2 agrees at 8 bases. Germline V gives CDR1 WSHSY, CDR2 SAAADI. The CDR3 covers 12 residues. The J segment lost 4 bases and the V segment lost 7 bases, leaving 1 base of the junction unmatched.

In its sample, this clonotype was seen many times. This sequence joins TRBV29-1 and TRBJ2-3; 7 nucleotides match TRBD1. Germline V lookup: CDR1 SQVTM, CDR2 ANQGSEA. This CDR3 has 15 amino acids. The J segment lost 0 bases and the V segment lost 7 bases, leaving 10 bases of the junction unmatched. The DNA of the CDR3 is TGCAGCGCTAAAACTGGGACAGCTAGCACAGATACGCAGTATTTT. Its protein product is CSAKTGTASTDTQYF.

This clonotype has a count of ten or more. The chain recombines TRBV5-5 with TRBJ1-4, with D perhaps matching TRBD1 (5 bases). The CDR3 extends over 13 amino acids. V dropped 0 bases and J dropped 8 bases, with 8 bases sitting between them. Germline-derived CDR1 and CDR2 are SGHKS and YYEKEE (reference sequence). CDR3 sequence (DNA): TGTGCCAGCAGCTTGGTGGCAGGGGAAAAACTGTTTTTT. Protein product: CASSLVAGEKLFF. The complete variable domain, with remaining parts taken from reference TRBV5-5 and TRBJ1-4, reads DAGVTQSPTHLIKTRGQQVTLRCSPISGHKSVSWYQQVLGQGPQFIFQYYEKEERGRGNFPDRFSARQFPNYSSELNVNALLLGDSALYLCASSLVAGEKLFFGSGTQLSVL.

The V gene is TRBV11-2, the J gene TRBJ2-3; TRBD2 aligns across 7 bases. J gave up 0 bases and V 6 bases, and 21 bases lay outside the gene matches. The CDR3 covers 20 residues. CDR1 is SGHAT and CDR2 is FQNNGV in the germline V gene. This CDR3 is CASRRPGTNHRVTSTDTQYF. The CDR3 bases are TGTGCCAGCAGACGGCCCGGGACTAACCACCGGGTTACTAGCACAGATACGCAGTATTTT. Drawing the rest from reference TRBV11-2 and TRBJ2-3, the complete variable domain is EAGVAQSPRYKIIEKRQSVAFWCNPISGHATLYWYQQILGQGPKLLIQFQNNGVVDDSQLPKDRFSAERLKGVDSTLKIQPAKLEDSAVYLCASRRPGTNHRVTSTDTQYFGPGTRLTVL.

This clonotype showed up just a few times. The chain employs TRBV2 and TRBJ2-3, with 10 bases matching TRBD2. The CDR3 totals 15 residues. V trimming: 7 bases; J trimming: 2 bases; junction bases outside the gene matches: 6. Germline V gene lookup returns CDR1 SNHLY and CDR2 FYNNEI. In DNA, the CDR3 is TGTGCCAGCAATCCTAGCGGGGGCCCCACAGATACGCAGTATTTT. It is translated as CASNPSGGPTDTQYF. The variable domain in full, completed from reference TRBV2 and TRBJ2-3, reads EPEVTQTPSHQVTQMGQEVILRCVPISNHLYFYWYRQILGQKVEFLVSFYNNEISEKSEIFDDQFSVERPDGSNFTLKIRSTKLEDSAMYFCASNPSGGPTDTQYFGPGTRLTVL.

The V and J genes are TRBV15 and TRBJ1-6; D is unresolved. The CDR3 consists of 16 residues. With 0 bases removed from V and 3 bases from J, the gap between germline ends came to 9 bases. Per germline, CDR1 LNHNV and CDR2 YYDKDF (reference sequence). This CDR3 reads CATSRDHGHYNSPLHF. The CDR3 DNA follows: TGTGCCACCAGCAGAGATCATGGCCACTATAATTCACCCCTCCACTTT. The variable domain in full, with the rest retrieved from reference TRBV15 and TRBJ1-6, is DAMVIQNPRYQVTQFGKPVTLSCSQTLNHNVMYWYQQKSSQAPKLLFHYYDKDFNNEADTPDNFQSRRPNTSFCFLDIRSPGLGDTAMYLCATSRDHGHYNSPLHFGNGTRLTVT.

This clonotype was seen ten or more times. This rearrangement joins TRBV5-4 to TRBJ2-3, with TRBD2 identical over 12 bases. There are 17 residues in the CDR3. The J segment lost 5 bases and the V segment lost 5 bases, leaving 12 bases of the junction unmatched. Germline lookup yields CDR1 SGHNT and CDR2 YYREEE (reference sequence). As DNA, the CDR3 is TGTGCCAGCAGTTTCCTCCTAGCGGGAGGGCGATTAGATACGCAGTATTTT. It encodes CASSFLLAGGRLDTQYF.

The chain uses TRBV9 and TRBJ2-1, with TRBD2 matching 8 bases. Germline V gives CDR1 SGDLS, CDR2 YYNGEE. There are 16 residues in the CDR3. The V gene end was trimmed by 4 bases and the J gene end by 8 bases; junction bases not matched to a gene: 14. For the CDR3, the DNA is TGTGCCAGCAGCCCAAGACGGGGGGGCGGTGTTCATGAGCAGTTCTTC. Residues: CASSPRRGGGVHEQFF.

Many counts were recorded for this clonotype. The chain links TRBV20-1 to TRBJ2-6; 13 bases fit TRBD2. This CDR3 is 17 amino acids long. The germline gives CDR1 DFQATT, CDR2 SNEGSKA (reference sequence). The junction had 7 bases not matched to a gene; V was cut back by 7 bases and J by 1 base. Here the CDR3 reads CSGLAGGPLSGANVLTF. CDR3 sequence (DNA): TGCAGTGGACTAGCGGGGGGTCCATTATCTGGGGCCAACGTCCTGACTTTC.

This sequence joins TRBV6-2 or TRBV6-3 and TRBJ2-1, with D possibly TRBD2 on 6 matching bases. Germline V CDR1 and CDR2: MNHEY, SVGEGT. This CDR3 is 14 amino acids long. V was shortened by 2 bases and J by 7 bases, with 12 bases between the two germline ends. The CDR3 is CASSYVGGLNEQFF. The CDR3 DNA sequence: TGTGCCAGCAGTTACGTGGGGGGTCTGAATGAGCAGTTCTTC.

This clonotype was seen a few times. The CDR3 region has the DNA TGTGCCAGCAGCGGGGATACAGATACGCAGTATTTT. Translating it yields CASSGDTDTQYF. The chain combines TRBV9 with TRBJ2-3, with no clear D. This CDR3 is 12 amino acids long. The ends were cut back, 3 bases at V and 3 bases at J, with 5 bases in the middle. In germline, CDR1 is SGDLS, CDR2 YYNGEE.

This clonotype appeared a few times. V and J are TRBV3-1 and TRBJ1-5; TRBD1 aligns across 9 bases. The V gene's germline CDR1 is LGHDT and CDR2 YNNKEL (reference sequence). The length of the CDR3 is 15 residues. J was trimmed by 9 bases and V by 0 bases; bases with no gene match: 6. The chain's CDR3 is CASSQDYTGGLPQHF. The CDR3 region has the DNA TGTGCCAGCAGCCAAGATTATACAGGGGGCTTGCCCCAGCATTTT. The entire variable domain, with the rest obtained from reference TRBV3-1 and TRBJ1-5, is as follows: DTAVSQTPKYLVTQMGNDKSIKCEQNLGHDTMYWYKQDSKKFLKIMFSYNNKELIINETVPNRFSPKSPDKAHLNLHINSLELGDSAVYFCASSQDYTGGLPQHFGDGTRLSIL.

This clonotype has only one observation. The chain couples TRBV12-3 or TRBV12-4 to TRBJ1-4; D might be TRBD1 (6 bases). There are 16 residues in the CDR3. V lost 4 bases, J lost 7 bases, and 19 bases lay in between. The CDR3 sequence is CASSSRTDGIGEKLFF. Here the CDR3 DNA reads TGTGCCAGCAGTTCTCGGACAGACGGAATTGGTGAAAAACTGTTTTTT.

This clonotype has only a few counts. The rearrangement links TRBV11-2 to TRBJ2-3; D is ambiguous. The CDR3 has 13 amino acids. V lost 5 bases and J 4 bases, leaving 10 bases between the germline ends. Germline V gives CDR1 SGHAT, CDR2 FQNNGV. This CDR3 is CASSPGPADTQYF. In DNA form, the CDR3 reads TGTGCCAGCAGCCCCGGGCCGGCAGATACGCAGTATTTT. Looking up the rest from reference TRBV11-2 and TRBJ2-3 gives the full variable domain: EAGVAQSPRYKIIEKRQSVAFWCNPISGHATLYWYQQILGQGPKLLIQFQNNGVVDDSQLPKDRFSAERLKGVDSTLKIQPAKLEDSAVYLCASSPGPADTQYFGPGTRLTVL.

This clonotype showed up many times. V is TRBV7-2 and J is TRBJ2-3; no firm D call. The germline CDR1 and CDR2 sequences are SGHTA and FQGNSA. The CDR3 is made up of 14 amino acids. V was clipped by 1 base and J by 4 bases, with 9 bases between them. CDR3 in amino acids: CASSLGPSADTQYF. CDR3 in DNA: TGTGCCAGCAGCTTAGGTCCCAGCGCAGATACGCAGTATTTT.

CDR3 amino acids: CASSQLRENTEAFF. Written as DNA, the CDR3 is TGTGCCAGCAGCCAGCTCAGGGAGAACACTGAAGCTTTCTTT. The chain has TRBV14 and TRBJ1-1; the D gene is possibly TRBD1 (5 bases). V was cut by 3 bases and J by 1 base, with 9 bases left in between. The CDR3 is 14 residues long. Germline assignment: CDR1 SGHDN and CDR2 FVKESK.

This clonotype was detected ten times or more. The genes are TRBV4-1 and TRBJ1-1; D possibly corresponds to TRBD1 (5 bases). The CDR3 sequence is 14 residues long. V lost 1 base to trimming and J lost 4 bases, with 10 bases between them. CDR1 is MGHRA and CDR2 is YSYEKL in the germline V gene. The CDR3 DNA follows: TGCGCCAGCAGCCAAGTCGGTGGGGGCACTGAAGCTTTCTTT. Encoded protein: CASSQVGGGTEAFF.

The chain employs TRBV12-5 and TRBJ1-1, with a tentative D call TRBD1 (6 bases). Germline loops: CDR1 LGHNT, CDR2 FRNRAP. The CDR3 extends over 14 amino acids. The V and J ends lost 7 bases and 5 bases respectively, with 17 bases between them. The CDR3 sequence is CASDAGTPKTEAFF. The CDR3 DNA reads as TGTGCTAGTGATGCCGGGACACCCAAGACTGAAGCTTTCTTT.

The V and J genes are TRBV20-1 and TRBJ2-5; D call uncertain. This CDR3 has 12 amino acids. The V and J ends lost 3 bases and 1 base respectively, with 6 bases between them. CDR1 is DFQATT and CDR2 is SNEGSKA in the germline V gene (reference sequence). The CDR3 loop is CSASWGQETQYF. The CDR3, as DNA: TGCAGTGCTAGTTGGGGCCAAGAGACCCAGTACTTC.

V and J are TRBV18 and TRBJ1-5; TRBD1 agrees at 7 bases. Germline V gene sequence: CDR1 KGHSH, CDR2 LQKENI. The CDR3 is made up of 13 amino acids. Losses at the gene ends were 4 bases for V and 5 bases for J; bases not matched to a gene: 2. The CDR3 DNA sequence: TGTGCCAGCTCACTCGACAGGGATCAGCCCCAGCATTTT. Protein sequence: CASSLDRDQPQHF.